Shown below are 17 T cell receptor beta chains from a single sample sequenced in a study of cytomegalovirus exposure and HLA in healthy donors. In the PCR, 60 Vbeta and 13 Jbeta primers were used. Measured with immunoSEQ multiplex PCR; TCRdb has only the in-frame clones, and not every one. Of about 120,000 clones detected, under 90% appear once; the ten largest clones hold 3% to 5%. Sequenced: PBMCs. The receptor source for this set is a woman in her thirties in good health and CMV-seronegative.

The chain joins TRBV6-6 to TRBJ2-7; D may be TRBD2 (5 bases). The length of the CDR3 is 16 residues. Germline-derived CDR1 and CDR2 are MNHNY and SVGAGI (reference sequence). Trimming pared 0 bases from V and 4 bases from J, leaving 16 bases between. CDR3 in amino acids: CASSYSYREYSYEQYF. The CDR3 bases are TGTGCCAGCAGTTACTCGTACCGGGAATACTCTTACGAGCAGTACTTC.

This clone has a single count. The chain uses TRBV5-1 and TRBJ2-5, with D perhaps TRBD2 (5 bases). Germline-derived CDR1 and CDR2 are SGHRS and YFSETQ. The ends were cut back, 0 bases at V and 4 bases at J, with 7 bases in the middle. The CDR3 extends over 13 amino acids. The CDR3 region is CASSLGSGETQYF. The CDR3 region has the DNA TGCGCCAGCAGCTTGGGGAGCGGAGAGACCCAGTACTTC.

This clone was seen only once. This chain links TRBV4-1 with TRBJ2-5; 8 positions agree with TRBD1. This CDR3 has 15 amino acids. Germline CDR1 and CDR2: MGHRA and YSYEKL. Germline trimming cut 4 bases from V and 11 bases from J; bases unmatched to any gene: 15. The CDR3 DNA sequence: TGCGCCAGCAGCCCCCGGCAGGGGGCAATGGTGGAGCAGTACTTC. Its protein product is CASSPRQGAMVEQYF.

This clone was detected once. CDR3 bases: TGTGCCAGCAGCGTACACGAGAGGAGCACAGATACGCAGTATTTT. Amino acids: CASSVHERSTDTQYF. The V and J genes are TRBV9 and TRBJ2-3, with D uncertain. CDR1 and CDR2 (germline): SGDLS, YYNGEE. V was cut by 1 base and J by 0 bases, with 9 bases left in between. This CDR3 is 15 amino acids long.

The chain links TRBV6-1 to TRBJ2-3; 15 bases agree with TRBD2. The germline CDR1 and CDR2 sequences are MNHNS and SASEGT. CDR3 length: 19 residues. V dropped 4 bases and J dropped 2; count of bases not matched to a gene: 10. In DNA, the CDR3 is TGTGCCAGCAGTGCGGACAGGACTAGCGGGAGGGCCTCCACAGATACGCAGTATTTT. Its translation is CASSADRTSGRASTDTQYF.

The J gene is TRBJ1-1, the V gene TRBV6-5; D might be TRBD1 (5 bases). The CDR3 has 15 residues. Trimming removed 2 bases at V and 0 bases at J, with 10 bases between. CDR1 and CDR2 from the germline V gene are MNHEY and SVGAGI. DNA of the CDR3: TGTGCCAGCAGTTACGAGACAGATGTGAACACTGAAGCTTTCTTT. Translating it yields CASSYETDVNTEAFF.

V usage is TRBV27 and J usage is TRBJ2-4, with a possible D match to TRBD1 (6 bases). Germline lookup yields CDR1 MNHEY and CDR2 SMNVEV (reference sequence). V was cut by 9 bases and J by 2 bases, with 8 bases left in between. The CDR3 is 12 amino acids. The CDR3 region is CASQGSKNIQYF. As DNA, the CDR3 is TGTGCCAGTCAGGGGTCCAAAAACATTCAGTACTTC.

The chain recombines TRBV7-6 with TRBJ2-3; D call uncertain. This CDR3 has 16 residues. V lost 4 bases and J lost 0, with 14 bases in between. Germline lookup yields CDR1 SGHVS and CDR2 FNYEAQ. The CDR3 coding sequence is TGTGCCAGCAGCTCGCGACTCGATTCTAGCACAGATACGCAGTATTTT. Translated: CASSSRLDSSTDTQYF. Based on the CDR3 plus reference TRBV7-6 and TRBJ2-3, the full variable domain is GAGVSQSPRYKVTKRGQDVALRCDPISGHVSLYWYRQALGQGPEFLTYFNYEAQQDKSGLPNDRFSAERPEGSISTLTIQRTEQRDSAMYRCASSSRLDSSTDTQYFGPGTRLTVL.

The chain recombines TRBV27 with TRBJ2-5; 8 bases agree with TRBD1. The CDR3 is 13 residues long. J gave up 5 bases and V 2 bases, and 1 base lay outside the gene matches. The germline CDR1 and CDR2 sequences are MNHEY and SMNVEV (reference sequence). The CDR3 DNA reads TGTGCCAGCAGTTTACAGGGGGCTGAGACCCAGTACTTC. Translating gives CASSLQGAETQYF.

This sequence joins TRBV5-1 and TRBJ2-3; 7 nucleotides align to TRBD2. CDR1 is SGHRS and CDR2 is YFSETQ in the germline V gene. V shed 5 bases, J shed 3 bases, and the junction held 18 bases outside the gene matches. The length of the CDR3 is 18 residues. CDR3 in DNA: TGCGCCAGCAGACCGCTCGGCGGGGGAGCGGGATCTACAGATACGCAGTATTTT. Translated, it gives CASRPLGGGAGSTDTQYF.

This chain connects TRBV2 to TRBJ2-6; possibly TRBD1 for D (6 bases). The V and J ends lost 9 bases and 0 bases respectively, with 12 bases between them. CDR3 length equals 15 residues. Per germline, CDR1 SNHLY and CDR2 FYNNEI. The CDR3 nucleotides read TGTGCCAGTTCGGACAGTTTCTCTGGGGCCAACGTCCTGACTTTC. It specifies CASSDSFSGANVLTF.

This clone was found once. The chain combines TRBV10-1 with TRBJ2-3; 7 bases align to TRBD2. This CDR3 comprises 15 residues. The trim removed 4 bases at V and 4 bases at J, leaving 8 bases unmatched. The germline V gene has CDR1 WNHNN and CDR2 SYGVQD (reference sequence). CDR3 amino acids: CASSAQGRESDTQYF. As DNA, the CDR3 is TGCGCCAGCAGTGCCCAAGGGCGGGAGTCAGATACGCAGTATTTT.

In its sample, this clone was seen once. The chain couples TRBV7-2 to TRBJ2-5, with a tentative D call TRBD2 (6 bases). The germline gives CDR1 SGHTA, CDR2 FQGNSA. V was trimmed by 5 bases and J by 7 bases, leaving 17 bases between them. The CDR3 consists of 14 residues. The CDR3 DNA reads TGTGCCAGCAGCCTAGGAGGGTCGGCTGGGACCCAGTACTTC. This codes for CASSLGGSAGTQYF. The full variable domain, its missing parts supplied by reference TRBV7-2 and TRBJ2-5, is GAGVSQSPSNKVTEKGKDVELRCDPISGHTALYWYRQSLGQGLEFLIYFQGNSAPDKSGLPSDRFSAERTGGSVSTLTIQRTQQEDSAVYLCASSLGGSAGTQYFGPGTRLLVL.

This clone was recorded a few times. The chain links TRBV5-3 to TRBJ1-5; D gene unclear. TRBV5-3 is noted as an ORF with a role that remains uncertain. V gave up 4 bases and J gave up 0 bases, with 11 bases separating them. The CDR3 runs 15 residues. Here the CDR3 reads CARSPDRSSNQPQHF. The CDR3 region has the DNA TGTGCCAGAAGCCCGGATAGGAGTAGCAATCAGCCCCAGCATTTT.

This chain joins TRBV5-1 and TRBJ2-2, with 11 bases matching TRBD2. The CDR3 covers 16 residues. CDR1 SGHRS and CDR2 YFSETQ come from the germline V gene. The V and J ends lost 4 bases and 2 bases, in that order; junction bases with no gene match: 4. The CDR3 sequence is CASSGGLADNTGELFF. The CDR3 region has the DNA TGCGCCAGCAGCGGGGGACTAGCGGATAACACCGGGGAGCTGTTTTTT.

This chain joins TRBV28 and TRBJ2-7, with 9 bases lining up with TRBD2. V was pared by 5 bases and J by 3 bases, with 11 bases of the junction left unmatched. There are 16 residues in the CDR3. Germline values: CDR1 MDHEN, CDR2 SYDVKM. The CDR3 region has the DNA TGTGCCAGCAGTATGAAGAGACTAGCGGAAATCTACGAGCAGTACTTC. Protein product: CASSMKRLAEIYEQYF.

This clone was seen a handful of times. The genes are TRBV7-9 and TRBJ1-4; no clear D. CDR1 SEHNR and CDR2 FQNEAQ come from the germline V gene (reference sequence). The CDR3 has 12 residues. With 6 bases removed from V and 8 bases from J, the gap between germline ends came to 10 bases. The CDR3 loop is CASSKAVEKLFF. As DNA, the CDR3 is TGTGCCAGCAGTAAAGCGGTCGAAAAACTGTTTTTT. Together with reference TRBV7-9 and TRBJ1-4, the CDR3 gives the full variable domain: DTGVSQNPRHKITKRGQNVTFRCDPISEHNRLYWYRQTLGQGPEFLTYFQNEAQLEKSRLLSDRFSAERPKGSFSTLEIQRTEQGDSAMYLCASSKAVEKLFFGSGTQLSVL.